Below are 9 T cell receptor beta chains sequenced from a single sample in a study of blood T cell repertoires in COVID-19 (TCRdb year 2020). Libraries were prepared through the immunoSEQ multiplex PCR assay. The source is immuneACCESS, and TCRdb retained only in-frame sequences with V and J called. Part of the clones is not carried over; for the studies checked, unresolved V genes explain less than half of this, and the remainder is unexplained. Present in this sample are 200,000 to 300,000 clones, about 86% of which were seen just once. 1.2% to 1.5% of the sample is in the top ten clones. Sequencing used peripheral blood. Receptor source: a man aged 80 or over with acute or convalescent COVID-19.

The chain employs TRBV12-5 and TRBJ2-2, with a weak D call TRBD2 (6 bases). Per germline, CDR1 LGHNT and CDR2 FRNRAP. The CDR3 length is 15 residues. The V end was cut by 4 bases, the J end by 1 base, with 10 bases between. CDR3 nucleotide sequence: TGTGCTAGTGGTTCCTTCGGGGGGAACACCGGGGAGCTGTTTTTT. This translates into CASGSFGGNTGELFF.

The chain has TRBV2 and TRBJ1-2; 9 nucleotides line up with TRBD1. This CDR3 has 13 residues. From germline, CDR1 is SNHLY and CDR2 FYNNEI. J gave up 2 bases and V 6 bases, and 1 base lay outside the gene matches. The CDR3 bases are TGTGCCAGCAGCGGACAGGGGAACTATGGCTACACCTTC. It is translated as CASSGQGNYGYTF.

The V gene is TRBV18, the J gene TRBJ1-1; 8 nucleotides match TRBD1. CDR3 length: 15 residues. CDR1 KGHSH and CDR2 LQKENI come from the germline V gene. J lost 4 bases, V lost 4 bases, and 8 bases had no gene match. The chain's CDR3 is CASSLGQGRGTEAFF. The CDR3 bases are TGTGCCAGCTCACTCGGACAGGGCCGAGGCACTGAAGCTTTCTTT. Full variable domain (rest looked up from reference TRBV18 and TRBJ1-1): NAGVMQNPRHLVRRRGQEARLRCSPMKGHSHVYWYRQLPEEGLKFMVYLQKENIIDESGMPKERFSAEFPKEGPSILRIQQVVRGDSAAYFCASSLGQGRGTEAFFGQGTRLTVV.

The sample holds one count of this clone. This chain joins TRBV25-1 and TRBJ1-6, with a weak D call TRBD1 (5 bases). Germline-derived CDR1 and CDR2 are MGHDK and SYGVNS. The CDR3 runs 16 residues. V lost 3 bases and J 9 bases, leaving 18 bases between the germline ends. CDR3 nucleotide sequence: TGTGCCAGCAGTGATACGGCGCAGGGCCAGTCTTCACCCCTCCACTTT. It translates to CASSDTAQGQSSPLHF.

DNA for the CDR3: TGTGCCAGCAGTGGAAGGGGGGGTTTTTCGGTAGATTCACCCCTCCACTTT. Its protein is CASSGRGGFSVDSPLHF. The J gene is TRBJ1-6, the V gene TRBV6-1, with D tentatively TRBD1 (6 bases). This CDR3 spans 17 amino acids. Trimming took 4 bases from V and 8 from J, leaving 21 bases between them. The germline V gene has CDR1 MNHNS and CDR2 SASEGT.

The rearrangement uses TRBV12-5 and TRBJ1-1; 7 bases match TRBD1. This CDR3 comprises 15 residues. Per germline, CDR1 LGHNT and CDR2 FRNRAP. Trimming at V came to 1 base and at J to 8 bases, leaving 10 bases not matched to a gene. CDR3 nucleotide sequence: TGTGCTAGTGGTTTGGAAGGGACAGCCTCAGGGGAAGCTTTCTTT. Protein product: CASGLEGTASGEAFF.

Worth noting for this clone: Other nucleotide sequences in the sample specify the same CDR3. The chain uses TRBV6-5 and TRBJ1-5; the match to TRBD1 covers 7 bases. This CDR3 contains 15 residues. CDR1 is MNHEY, CDR2 SVGAGI, per germline. J lost 2 bases, V lost 6 bases, and 7 bases had no gene match. The CDR3 DNA reads TGTGCCAGCAGCCGAGACAGGGCTGGCAATCAGCCCCAGCATTTT. Translating it yields CASSRDRAGNQPQHF.

This sequence joins TRBV5-1 and TRBJ2-1; no clear D gene. The CDR3 has 14 residues. Between the trimmed V and J ends, which lost 2 bases and 4 bases, there was a span of 10 bases. CDR1 is SGHRS and CDR2 is YFSETQ in the germline V gene. The CDR3 reads CASSFDLEYNEQFF. The CDR3 coding sequence is TGCGCCAGCAGCTTCGATCTGGAGTACAATGAGCAGTTCTTC.

The gene calls are TRBV11-2 and TRBJ2-3; D gene ambiguous. Germline V gives CDR1 SGHAT, CDR2 FQNNGV. The CDR3 sequence is 14 residues long. Deletions cut 3 bases from V and 9 bases from J, with 16 bases between. This CDR3 is CASSFNSASSTQYF. CDR3 sequence (DNA): TGTGCCAGCAGCTTTAATTCGGCTAGTTCAACGCAGTATTTT.